The clone carrying this T cell receptor beta chain showed up just once. Each 10 ml fresh peripheral blood draw supplied the PBMCs. Amplification yielded TCR beta CDR3 regions, with RNA transcripts as the source. The primer set for the first-round RT-PCR of the TCR CDR3 was HTBI. Using its own MiXCR run on the multiplex PCR reads, TCRdb lists one record per CDR3 protein. Counted here are about 260,000 distinct CDR3 sequences, less than 30% occurring once; the ten biggest clones make up about a quarter. This entry comes from a study of T cells in Graves' hyperthyroidism and ophthalmopathy. Study context: Blood was drawn when the patient was first diagnosed and still untreated.

V was shortened by 3 bases and J by 8 bases, with 13 bases between the two germline ends. The CDR3 sequence is 13 residues long. Specimen: blood. This receptor was identified in a man aged 35 to 55 with Graves' hyperthyroidism that later progressed to Graves' ophthalmopathy. The chain employs TRBV12-3 or TRBV12-4 and TRBJ1-2; a weak D match, TRBD1 (6 bases). This CDR3 reads CASSFDGGRGYTF. CDR3 coding DNA: TGTGCCAGCAGTTTTGATGGGGGCAGAGGCTACACCTTC.